The 2 T cell receptor beta chains given below trace back to one sample, sequenced in a study of Graves' ophthalmopathy and Graves' hyperthyroidism. Transcripts of RNA were the source for amplifying TCR beta CDR3 regions. HTBI-primed first-round RT-PCR preceded second-round multiplex PCR. TCRdb recomputed calls from the multiplex PCR reads with MiXCR, one row per CDR3 protein. This table has around 520,000 distinct CDR3 sequences, under 40% appearing once. Input material: peripheral blood or thyroid tissue (not recorded which). The receptors shown here come from an adult man with Graves' hyperthyroidism.

The chain carries TRBV29-1 and TRBJ2-5; the match to TRBD2 covers 7 bases. The J call may be mistaken, given a closer DNA end match to TRBJ2-1. This CDR3 region has 12 residues. The germline gives CDR1 SQVTM, CDR2 ANQGSEA. The CDR3 spells CSVRAGNNEQFF. The CDR3 nucleotides are TGCAGCGTTAGAGCGGGAAACAATGAGCAGTTCTTC.

This clonotype showed up many times. The chain uses TRBV5-1 and TRBJ1-2; no reliable D call. Trimming removed 3 bases at V and 7 bases at J, with 13 bases between. The CDR3 consists of 13 residues. Germline assignment: CDR1 SGHRS and CDR2 YFSETQ. CDR3 sequence: CASSSDGQLGYTF. CDR3 nucleotides: TGCGCCAGCAGCTCTGACGGGCAGCTTGGCTACACCTTC.